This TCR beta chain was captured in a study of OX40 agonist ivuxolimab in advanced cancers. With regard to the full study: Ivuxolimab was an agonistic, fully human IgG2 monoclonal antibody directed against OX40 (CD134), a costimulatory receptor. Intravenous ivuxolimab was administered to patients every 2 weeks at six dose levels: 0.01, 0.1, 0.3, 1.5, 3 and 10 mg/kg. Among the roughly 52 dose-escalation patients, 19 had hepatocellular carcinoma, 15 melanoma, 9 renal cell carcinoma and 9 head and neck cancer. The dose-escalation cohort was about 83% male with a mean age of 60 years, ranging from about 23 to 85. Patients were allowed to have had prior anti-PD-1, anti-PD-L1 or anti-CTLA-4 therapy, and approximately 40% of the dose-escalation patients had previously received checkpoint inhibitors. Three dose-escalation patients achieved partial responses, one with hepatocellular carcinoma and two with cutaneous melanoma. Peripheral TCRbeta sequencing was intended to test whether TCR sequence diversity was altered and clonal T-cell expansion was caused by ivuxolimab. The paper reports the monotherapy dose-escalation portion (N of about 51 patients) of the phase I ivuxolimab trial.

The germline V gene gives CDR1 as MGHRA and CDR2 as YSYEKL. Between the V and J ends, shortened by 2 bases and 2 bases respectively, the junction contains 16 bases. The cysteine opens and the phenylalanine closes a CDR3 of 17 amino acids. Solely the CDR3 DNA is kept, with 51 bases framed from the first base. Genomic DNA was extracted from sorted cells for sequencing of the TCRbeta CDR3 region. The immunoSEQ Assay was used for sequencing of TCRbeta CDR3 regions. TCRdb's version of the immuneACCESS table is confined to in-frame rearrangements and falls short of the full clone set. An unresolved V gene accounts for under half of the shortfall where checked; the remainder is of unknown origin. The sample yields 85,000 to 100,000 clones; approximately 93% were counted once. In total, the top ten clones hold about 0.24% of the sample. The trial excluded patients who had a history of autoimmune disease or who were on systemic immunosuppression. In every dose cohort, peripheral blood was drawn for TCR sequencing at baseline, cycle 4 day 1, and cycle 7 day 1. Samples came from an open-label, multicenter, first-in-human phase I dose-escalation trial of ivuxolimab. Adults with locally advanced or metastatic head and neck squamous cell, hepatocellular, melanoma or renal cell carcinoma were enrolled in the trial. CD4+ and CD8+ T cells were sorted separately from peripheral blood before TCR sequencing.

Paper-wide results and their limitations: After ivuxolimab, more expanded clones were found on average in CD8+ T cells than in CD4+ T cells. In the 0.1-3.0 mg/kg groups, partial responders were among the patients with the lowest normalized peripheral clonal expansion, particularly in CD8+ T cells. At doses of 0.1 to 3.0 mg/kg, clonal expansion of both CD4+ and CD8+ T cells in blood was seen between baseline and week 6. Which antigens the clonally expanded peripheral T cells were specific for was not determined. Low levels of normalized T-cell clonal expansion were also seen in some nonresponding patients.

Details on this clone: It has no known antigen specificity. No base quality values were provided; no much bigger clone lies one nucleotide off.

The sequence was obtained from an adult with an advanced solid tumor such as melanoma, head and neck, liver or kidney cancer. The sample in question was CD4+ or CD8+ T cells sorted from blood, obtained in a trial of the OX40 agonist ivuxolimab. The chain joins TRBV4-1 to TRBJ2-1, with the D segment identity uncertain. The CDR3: CASSQPRLVRTYNEQFF. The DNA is TGCGCCAGCAGCCAACCACGACTCGTTCGAACCTACAATGAGCAGTTCTTC.